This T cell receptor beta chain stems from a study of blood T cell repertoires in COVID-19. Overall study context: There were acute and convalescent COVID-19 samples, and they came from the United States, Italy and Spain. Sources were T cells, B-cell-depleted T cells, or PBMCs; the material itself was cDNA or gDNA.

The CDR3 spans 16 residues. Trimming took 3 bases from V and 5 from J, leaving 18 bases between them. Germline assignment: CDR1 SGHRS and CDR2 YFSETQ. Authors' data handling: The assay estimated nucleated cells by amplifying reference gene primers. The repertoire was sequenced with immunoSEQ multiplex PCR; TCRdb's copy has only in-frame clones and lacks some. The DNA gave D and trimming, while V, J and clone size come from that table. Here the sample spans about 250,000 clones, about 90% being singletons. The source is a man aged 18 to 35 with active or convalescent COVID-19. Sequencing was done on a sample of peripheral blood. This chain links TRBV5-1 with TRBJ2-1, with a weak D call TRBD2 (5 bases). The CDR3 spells CASSSARSGFNNEQFF. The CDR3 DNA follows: TGCGCCAGCAGCTCGGCAAGAAGCGGTTTCAACAATGAGCAGTTCTTC.